This T cell receptor (beta chain) was retrieved from a study of blood T cell repertoires in COVID-19. Original handling: It was from reference gene primer amplification that nucleated cell counts were estimated. The table came from immunoSEQ multiplex PCR; TCRdb's copy has only in-frame clones and leaves some out. V and J calls plus clone size are reproduced from that table; the DNA served to infer D and trimming. The table includes fewer than 130,000 clones, around 87% detected once. Trimming at V came to 4 bases and at J to 4 bases, leaving 9 bases not matched to a gene. The V gene's germline CDR1 is MNHNS and CDR2 SASEGT. The CDR3 runs 16 residues.

The chain recombines TRBV6-1 with TRBJ1-2; 10 positions match TRBD1. Sequenced sample: peripheral blood. This sequence was found in a woman aged 80 or over with acute or convalescent COVID-19. This CDR3 is CASSVYRDRGIYGYTF. The CDR3 DNA is TGTGCCAGCAGTGTCTACCGGGACAGGGGTATCTATGGCTACACCTTC.